The 23 T cell receptor beta chains below all came from one sample that was sequenced in a study of T cell responses to AZD1222 COVID-19 vaccine. Clones were read by immunoSEQ multiplex PCR, and TCRdb kept only the in-frame ones, dropping some. The sample has tens of thousands of clones, approximately 86% seen once. The sample consisted of peripheral blood, taken on day 0 of AZD1222 vaccination. These receptor sequences come from an adult in good health.

Written as DNA, the CDR3 is TGCGCCAGCAGCCAAGAACGTGCTAGCTACACAGATACGCAGTATTTT. It yields the protein CASSQERASYTDTQYF. The rearrangement joins TRBV4-1 to TRBJ2-3; D perhaps matches TRBD2 (5 bases). V gave up 0 bases and J gave up 2 bases, with 12 bases separating them. The CDR3 covers 16 residues. Germline CDR1 MGHRA, CDR2 YSYEKL.

V and J are TRBV29-1 and TRBJ2-2, with 11 bases aligning to TRBD1. V lost 5 bases to trimming and J lost 7 bases; unmatched junction nucleotides: 6. This CDR3 spans 14 amino acids. From germline, CDR1 is SQVTM and CDR2 ANQGSEA. The CDR3 loop is CSVKGQGESGELFF. The CDR3 DNA sequence: TGCAGCGTTAAGGGACAGGGGGAGAGCGGGGAGCTGTTTTTT.

In its sample, this clone was seen a few times. The J gene is TRBJ1-2, the V gene TRBV10-3, with D maybe TRBD1 (6 bases). This CDR3 region has 16 residues. Trimming took off 11 bases at V and 6 bases at J, with 28 bases between the two ends. The germline V gene has CDR1 ENHRY and CDR2 SYGVKD. The CDR3 coding sequence is TGTGCCCTCCGCCCTAGGGGGAACAGCGCCACTGATGGCTACACCTTC. Translated: CALRPRGNSATDGYTF.

This clone has just a few counts. The chain links TRBV6-4 to TRBJ2-3; TRBD2 matches 10 bases. The CDR3 consists of 15 residues. CDR1 and CDR2 from the germline V gene are MRHNA and SNTAGT. V was pared by 2 bases and J by 2 bases, with 1 base of the junction left unmatched. This CDR3 reads CASSDLAGATDTQYF. The DNA of the CDR3 is TGTGCCAGCAGTGACCTAGCGGGAGCCACAGATACGCAGTATTTT.

J is TRBJ1-5 and V is TRBV7-9; D is perhaps TRBD1 (5 bases). Germline V CDR1 and CDR2: SEHNR, FQNEAQ (reference sequence). V was shortened by 5 bases and J by 3 bases, with 14 bases between the two germline ends. This CDR3 contains 15 residues. The chain's CDR3 is CASSPHGGDNQPQHF. In DNA, the CDR3 is TGTGCCAGCAGCCCCCACGGGGGTGACAATCAGCCCCAGCATTTT.

The chain couples TRBV27 to TRBJ1-2, with D possibly TRBD1 on 5 matching bases. There are 14 residues in the CDR3. CDR1 is MNHEY, CDR2 SMNVEV, per germline (reference sequence). Deletions cut 2 bases from V and 4 bases from J, with 11 bases between. DNA of the CDR3: TGTGCCAGCAGTTTAGAGGGGCTTGGCTATGGCTACACCTTC. Its translation: CASSLEGLGYGYTF.

The CDR3 DNA follows: TGTGCCAGCAGCCAAGGCAGGGGGAACTATGGCTACACCTTC. The encoded protein is CASSQGRGNYGYTF. The chain combines TRBV3-1 (or the pseudogene TRBV3-2) with TRBJ1-2, with 7 bases fitting TRBD1. This CDR3 region has 14 residues. With 1 base clipped from V and 2 bases from J, the junction kept 1 base outside the gene matches. The germline V gene encodes CDR1 LGHDT and CDR2 YNNKEL (reference sequence).

Here the CDR3 DNA reads TGTGCCAGCAGATCGGGACTAGCGAACGAGCAGTACTTC. Translation: CASRSGLANEQYF. The genes are TRBV11-1 and TRBJ2-7; the match to TRBD2 covers 10 bases. This CDR3 has 13 residues. The V and J ends lost 6 bases and 5 bases, in that order; junction bases with no gene match: 4. The germline CDR1 and CDR2 sequences are SGHAT and FQDESV (reference sequence).

V and J are TRBV28 and TRBJ2-1; TRBD2 might be the D (5 bases). The germline CDR1 and CDR2 sequences are MDHEN and SYDVKM. The CDR3 consists of 16 residues. Trimming cost V 6 bases and J 0 bases, with 15 bases left between them. The CDR3 DNA follows: TGTGCCAGCAGCCTCTCTTGGGAGAGCTCCTACAATGAGCAGTTCTTC. Amino acid sequence: CASSLSWESSYNEQFF.

The chain has TRBV7-3 and TRBJ2-1; no firm D call. This CDR3 spans 14 amino acids. CDR1 SGHTA and CDR2 FQGTGA come from the germline V gene. V gave up 3 bases and J gave up 9 bases, with 15 bases separating them. CDR3 residues: CASSLIPSSGEQFF. The CDR3 region has the DNA TGTGCCAGCAGCTTGATTCCCAGTTCGGGTGAGCAGTTCTTC.

The CDR3: CASIGAGLLYEQYF. In DNA form, the CDR3 reads TGTGCCAGCATCGGGGCAGGGCTACTCTACGAGCAGTACTTC. The gene calls are TRBV28 and TRBJ2-7; D is perhaps TRBD1 or TRBD2 (5 bases each). This CDR3 region has 14 residues. Germline V gene sequence: CDR1 MDHEN, CDR2 SYDVKM. V was cut by 7 bases and J by 3 bases, with 16 bases left in between. Together with reference TRBV28 and TRBJ2-7, the CDR3 gives the full variable domain: DVKVTQSSRYLVKRTGEKVFLECVQDMDHENMFWYRQDPGLGLRLIYFSYDVKMKEKGDIPEGYSVSREKKERFSLILESASTNQTSMYLCASIGAGLLYEQYFGPGTRLTVT.

The rearrangement joins TRBV5-4 to TRBJ2-7, with D tentatively TRBD2 (6 bases). The V end was cut by 4 bases, the J end by 0 bases, with 14 bases between. The CDR3 is 15 amino acids. Germline V gene data show CDR1 as SGHNT and CDR2 as YYREEE (reference sequence). CDR3 residues: CASSPSGPLSYEQYF. Here the CDR3 DNA reads TGTGCCAGCAGCCCGAGCGGGCCCCTCTCCTACGAGCAGTACTTC.

The chain links TRBV28 to TRBJ2-2, with D possibly being TRBD1 or TRBD2 (5 bases each). The CDR3 consists of 16 residues. The germline gives CDR1 MDHEN, CDR2 SYDVKM. Deletions cut 1 base from V and 2 bases from J, with 11 bases between. CDR3 sequence: CASSLLSGANTGELFF. CDR3 sequence (DNA): TGTGCCAGCAGTTTATTGTCCGGGGCTAACACCGGGGAGCTGTTTTTT.

The chain joins TRBV5-5 to TRBJ1-2; no definite D call. CDR1 is SGHKS and CDR2 is YYEKEE in the germline V gene (reference sequence). The CDR3 consists of 12 residues. V lost 1 base to trimming and J lost 6 bases, with 7 bases between them. In nucleotides, the CDR3 is TGTGCCAGCAGCTTGTCCGGGAATGGCTACACCTTC. This encodes CASSLSGNGYTF.

The chain is built from TRBV28 and TRBJ2-2; D remains ambiguous. Trimming cost V 3 bases and J 0 bases, with 5 bases left between them. This CDR3 contains 14 residues. The V gene's germline CDR1 is MDHEN and CDR2 SYDVKM. CDR3 amino acids: CASSFGPNTGELFF. The CDR3 nucleotides are TGTGCCAGCAGTTTCGGGCCGAACACCGGGGAGCTGTTTTTT. The variable domain in full, completed from reference TRBV28 and TRBJ2-2, reads DVKVTQSSRYLVKRTGEKVFLECVQDMDHENMFWYRQDPGLGLRLIYFSYDVKMKEKGDIPEGYSVSREKKERFSLILESASTNQTSMYLCASSFGPNTGELFFGEGSRLTVL.

The chain recombines TRBV5-1 with TRBJ1-1, with TRBD1 as a possible D gene (6 bases). The CDR3 consists of 15 residues. The germline CDR1 and CDR2 sequences are SGHRS and YFSETQ. Trimming removed 2 bases from V and 7 bases from J, with 18 bases in between. The DNA of the CDR3 is TGCGCCAGCAGCTTTACCCGGGACACAGCTTTTGAAGCTTTCTTT. This codes for CASSFTRDTAFEAFF.

The chain combines TRBV6-5 with TRBJ1-1, with 7 bases identical to TRBD1. The V gene end was trimmed by 8 bases and the J gene end by 0 bases; junction bases not matched to a gene: 6. The germline V gene has CDR1 MNHEY and CDR2 SVGAGI. CDR3 length equals 14 residues. CDR3 in amino acids: CASRRGTMNTEAFF. As DNA, the CDR3 is TGTGCCAGCCGCAGGGGGACCATGAACACTGAAGCTTTCTTT.

This clone showed up just once. The rearrangement joins TRBV5-1 to TRBJ1-2; D is ambiguous. The CDR3 contains 14 residues. V was trimmed by 0 bases and J by 4 bases, leaving 10 bases between them. Germline loops: CDR1 SGHRS, CDR2 YFSETQ. The CDR3 nucleotides are TGCGCCAGCAGCTTGGACAGAGAGGGCTATGGCTACACCTTC. It specifies CASSLDREGYGYTF.

To note about this clone: Its ends do not fully match the called genes, so a read error is possible. This chain connects TRBV29-1 to TRBJ2-7, with a possible D match to TRBD2 (6 bases). The germline gives CDR1 SQVTM, CDR2 ANQGSEA. The CDR3 covers 12 residues. CDR3 region: CSIEDYTYEQYF. For the CDR3, the DNA is TGCAGCATTGAGGACTACACCTACGAGCAGTACTTC.

The CDR3 loop reads CASSSLRTSGRTDTQYF. CDR3 bases: TGTGCCAGCAGTTCACTCCGGACTAGCGGCCGCACAGATACGCAGTATTTT. The chain uses TRBV28 and TRBJ2-3, with 10 bases that match TRBD2. In germline, CDR1 is MDHEN, CDR2 SYDVKM. There are 17 residues in the CDR3. The V segment lost 4 bases and the J segment 1 base; nucleotides outside the gene matches: 8.

This sequence joins TRBV10-1 and TRBJ1-2; 7 bases are shared with TRBD1. Trimming cost V 4 bases and J 2 bases; bases outside gene matches: 7. Germline CDR1 and CDR2: WNHNN and SYGVQD (reference sequence). This CDR3 comprises 15 residues. The CDR3 here is CASSGGQRPNYGYTF. DNA of the CDR3: TGCGCCAGCAGTGGGGGACAGAGGCCCAACTATGGCTACACCTTC.

The rearrangement links TRBV29-1 to TRBJ1-1; maybe TRBD1 (5 bases). The CDR3 contains 13 residues. CDR1 and CDR2 from the germline V gene are SQVTM and ANQGSEA. V shed 3 bases and J shed 5 bases, with 13 bases lying between them. CDR3 protein: CSVEVRAETEAFF. The CDR3 DNA sequence: TGCAGCGTTGAGGTCAGGGCGGAAACTGAAGCTTTCTTT.

A single count supports this clone. The J gene is TRBJ1-2, the V gene TRBV28; D remains unclear. V gave up 10 bases and J gave up 8 bases, with 17 bases separating them. The CDR3 length is 12 residues. CDR1 MDHEN and CDR2 SYDVKM come from the germline V gene. CDR3 DNA: TGTGCCATCAAATCCCCCTTACGGGGCTACACCTTC. The encoded protein is CAIKSPLRGYTF.